This T cell receptor (beta chain) was obtained from a study of cytomegalovirus exposure and HLA in healthy donors. General observations from the study: Researchers reportedly found TCR beta sequences accurately predicted most subjects' HLA-A and HLA-B alleles.

On this clone: Antigen specificity is unknown.

With 60 Vbeta and 13 Jbeta primers, the PCR was carried out. The protocol was immunoSEQ multiplex PCR, while the TCRdb copy is restricted to in-frame clones and leaves out a portion. The profile shows 110,000 to 150,000 clones, around two thirds of them singletons. The V end lost 3 bases, the J end lost 4 bases, and 10 bases lay between the germline ends. CDR1 and CDR2 (germline): MDHEN, SYDVKM. The CDR3 covers 14 residues. The TCR originated in a woman in her fifties or sixties in good health and CMV-seropositive. V usage is TRBV28 and J usage is TRBJ1-5; no clear D gene. The material sequenced was PBMCs. In DNA, the CDR3 is TGTGCCAGCAGTTTTGGTGCAGATAATCAGCCCCAGCATTTT. Amino acid sequence: CASSFGADNQPQHF.